This T cell receptor beta chain derives from a study of shared T cell receptors in the human thymus. The repertoire was sequenced with immunoSEQ multiplex PCR; TCRdb's copy has only in-frame clones and lacks some. The sample has 640,000 or so clones; about 90% are singletons. This CDR3 has 16 residues. J was trimmed by 2 bases and V by 3 bases; bases with no gene match: 4. Germline CDR1 reads SNHLY; CDR2 reads FYNNEI. These sequences were also reported in another study, on human thymus T cells.

The chain joins TRBV2 to TRBJ2-3; 11 nucleotides line up with TRBD2. The sample taken for sequencing was thymocytes. This clonotype originated in a boy in the first two years of life with a congenital heart defect. CDR3 nucleotide sequence: TGTGCCAGCAGTGATTTGGGACTAGCGGCCACAGATACGCAGTATTTT. Translated: CASSDLGLAATDTQYF.